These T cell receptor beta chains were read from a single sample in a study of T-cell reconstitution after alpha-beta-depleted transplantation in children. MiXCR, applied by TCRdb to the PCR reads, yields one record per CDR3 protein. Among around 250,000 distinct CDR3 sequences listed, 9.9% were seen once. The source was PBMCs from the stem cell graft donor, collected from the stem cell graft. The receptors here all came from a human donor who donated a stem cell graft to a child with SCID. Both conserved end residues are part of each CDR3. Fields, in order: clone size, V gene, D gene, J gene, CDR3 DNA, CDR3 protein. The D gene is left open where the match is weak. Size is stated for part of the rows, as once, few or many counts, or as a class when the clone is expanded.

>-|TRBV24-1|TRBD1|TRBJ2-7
TGTGCCACCAGTGCCGGGACAGGGACCGAGCAGTACTTC
CATSAGTGTEQYF
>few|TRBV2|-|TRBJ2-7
TGTGCCAGCAGTGAAGCAGATTTCTCCATGGACGAGCAGTACTTC
CASSEADFSMDEQYF
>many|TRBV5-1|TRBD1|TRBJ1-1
TGCGCCAGCAGCTTAGCCGGGACAGGGATGCCTGAAGCTTTCTTT
CASSLAGTGMPEAFF
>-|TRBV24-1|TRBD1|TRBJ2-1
TGTGCCACCAGTGCCACCGGGACAGTAGAGCAGTTCTTC
CATSATGTVEQFF
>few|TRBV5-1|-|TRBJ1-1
TGCGCCAGCAGCTTGGGGGTACCCACTGAAGCTTTCTTT
CASSLGVPTEAFF
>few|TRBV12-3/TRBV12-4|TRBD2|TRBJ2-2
TGTGCCAGCAGCGGGGGGGAAGGGGAGCTGTTTTTT
CASSGGEGELFF
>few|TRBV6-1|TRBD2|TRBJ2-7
TGTGCCAGCAGCAGACTAGCGGGGGACTACGAGCAGTACTTC
CASSRLAGDYEQYF
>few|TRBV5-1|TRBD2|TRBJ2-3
TGCGCCAGCAGCTTGTCCCTAGCGGGGGGCACAGATACGCAGTATTTT
CASSLSLAGGTDTQYF
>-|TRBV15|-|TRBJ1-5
TGTGCCACCAGCTTCCCGGACGGCAATCAGCCCCAGCATTTT
CATSFPDGNQPQHF
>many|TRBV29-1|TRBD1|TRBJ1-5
TGCAGCGTTGAAGAGGACAGGTACCAGCCCCAGCATTTT
CSVEEDRYQPQHF
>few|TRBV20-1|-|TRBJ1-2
TGCAGTGCTAGTATAGGAGGGGGTCTACGTGGCTACACCTTC
CSASIGGGLRGYTF
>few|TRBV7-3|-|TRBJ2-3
TGTGCCAGCAGCCCCCGGGGCAATACGCAGTATTTT
CASSPRGNTQYF
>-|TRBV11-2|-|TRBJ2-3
TGTGCCAGCAGATCCCCCATGACAGATACGCAGTATTTT
CASRSPMTDTQYF
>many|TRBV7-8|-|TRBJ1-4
TGTGCCAGCAGCTCGCGGGAGGGTAATGAAAAACTGTTTTTT
CASSSREGNEKLFF
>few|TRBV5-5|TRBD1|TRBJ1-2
TGTGCCAGCAGCTGGGGGACAGACGGGGACTATGGCTACACCTTC
CASSWGTDGDYGYTF
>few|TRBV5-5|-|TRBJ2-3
TGTGCCAGCAGTACAGGGTCCCGCACAGATACGCAGTATTTT
CASSTGSRTDTQYF
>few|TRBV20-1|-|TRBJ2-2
TGCAGTGCTACTGACAGACCCGACGGGGAGCTGTTTTTT
CSATDRPDGELFF
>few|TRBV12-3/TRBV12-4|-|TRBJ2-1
TGTGCCAGCAGTTTTATAGGACAGGAGCAGTTCTTC
CASSFIGQEQFF
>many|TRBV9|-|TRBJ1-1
TGTGCCAGCAGCGTCTCTTTTGGTGAAGCTTTCTTT
CASSVSFGEAFF
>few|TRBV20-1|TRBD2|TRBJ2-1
TGCAGTGCCGGACTAGCGGGGGGAACTAATGAGCAGTTCTTC
CSAGLAGGTNEQFF
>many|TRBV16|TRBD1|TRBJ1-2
TGTGCCAGCAGCGAATCGGGACAGGACAACTATGGCTACACCTTC
CASSESGQDNYGYTF
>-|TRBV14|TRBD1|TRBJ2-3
TGTGCCAGCAGCCCACGACAGGGGATTGCAGATACGCAGTATTTT
CASSPRQGIADTQYF
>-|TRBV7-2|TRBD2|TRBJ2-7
TGTGCCAGCAGCTCCCCGGGGAGGGTCGACGAGCAGTACTTC
CASSSPGRVDEQYF
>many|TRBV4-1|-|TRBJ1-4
TGCGCCAGCAGCCAAGAGGGGGACCCTAATGAAAAACTGTTTTTT
CASSQEGDPNEKLFF
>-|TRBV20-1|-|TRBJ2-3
TGCAGTGCCCCAAGTGGCATGACCACAGATACGCAGTATTTT
CSAPSGMTTDTQYF
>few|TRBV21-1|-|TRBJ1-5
TGTGCCAGCAGCCCCGGGGGACAGCTACTTAATCAGCCCCAGCATTTT
CASSPGGQLLNQPQHF
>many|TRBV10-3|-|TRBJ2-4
TGTGCCATCAGTGAGGGCCAATTCCCAATTCAGTACTTC
CAISEGQFPIQYF
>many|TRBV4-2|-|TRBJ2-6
TGTGCCAGCAGCCGCGGACAGTTGACTGGGGCCAACGTCCTGACTTTC
CASSRGQLTGANVLTF
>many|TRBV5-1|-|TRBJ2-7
TGCGCCAGCAGAGGGGGACTATCCTACGAGCAGTACTTC
CASRGGLSYEQYF
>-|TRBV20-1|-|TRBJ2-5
TGCTGTGCTAGAAATGCACTTTTTCGGGGTCCTGGAGAGACCCAGTACTTC
CCARNALFRGPGETQYF
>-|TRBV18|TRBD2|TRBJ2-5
TGTGCCAGCTCACCCCCTGCGGGGGGAGAGACCCAGTACTTC
CASSPPAGGETQYF
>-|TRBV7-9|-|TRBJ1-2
TGTGCCAGCAGCCCTGTCGTCAGGGTGCGTGGTGGCTACACCTTC
CASSPVVRVRGGYTF
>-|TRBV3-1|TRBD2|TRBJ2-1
TGTGCCAGCAGCTTGGGACGGGGGGTCAATGAGCAGTTCTTC
CASSLGRGVNEQFF
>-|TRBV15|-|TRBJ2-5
TGTGCCACCAGCAGTCCCAGGGTTGAAGAGACCCAGTACTTC
CATSSPRVEETQYF
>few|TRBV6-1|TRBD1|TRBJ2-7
TGTGCCAGCACCCCCTTCGTCGACAGGGGGTACGAGCAGTACTTC
CASTPFVDRGYEQYF
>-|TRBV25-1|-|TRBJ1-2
TGTGCCAGCAGTGTCAGCAATAACTATGGCTACACCTTC
CASSVSNNYGYTF
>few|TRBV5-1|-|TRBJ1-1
TGCGCCAGCAGGCCGGAGGGGGAGTACACTGAAGCTTTCTTT
CASRPEGEYTEAFF
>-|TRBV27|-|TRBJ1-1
TGTGCCAGCAGTTTAGAGCGGGGCAGGGCCACTGAAGCTTTCTTT
CASSLERGRATEAFF
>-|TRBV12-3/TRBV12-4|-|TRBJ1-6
TGTGCCAGCAGGATCGGGGGGACCTATTCACCCCTCCACTTT
CASRIGGTYSPLHF
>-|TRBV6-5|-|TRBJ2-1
TGTGCCTCCGCCAGGGGCAATGAGCAGTTCTTC
CASARGNEQFF
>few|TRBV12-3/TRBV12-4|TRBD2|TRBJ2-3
TGTGCCAGCAGTTTTTATTTCGGGGGGTCAGATACGCAGTATTTT
CASSFYFGGSDTQYF
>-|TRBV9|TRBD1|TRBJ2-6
TGTGCCAGCAGCGTAGGGACTGCGGCGGGACAGGGCTCAGGGGCCAACGTCCTGACTTTC
CASSVGTAAGQGSGANVLTF
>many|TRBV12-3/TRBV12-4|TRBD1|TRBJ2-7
TGTGCCAGCAGCCCCGGGACAGCTAAGTCCTACGAGCAGTACTTC
CASSPGTAKSYEQYF
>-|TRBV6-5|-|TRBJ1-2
TGTGCCAGCAGTTACTCGCCAGGGCGAAAATCCTATGGCTACACCTTC
CASSYSPGRKSYGYTF
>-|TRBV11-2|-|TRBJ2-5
TGTGCCAGCAGCTTAACCGGCCACCCTCAAGAGACCCAGTACTTC
CASSLTGHPQETQYF
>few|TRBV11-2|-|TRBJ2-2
TGTGCCAGCCGGCCTTTGCTCCCCGACCCCGGGGAGCTGTTTTTT
CASRPLLPDPGELFF